The 29 T cell receptor beta chains listed next were all sequenced from one sample in a study of T cell repertoires in cytomegalovirus infection. These receptors lack a known antigen. TCRdb used MiXCR to reprocess the reads, holding one entry per CDR3 protein. The sample lists approximately 910,000 distinct CDR3 sequences; roughly a third were seen once. Sequenced material: cultured CD8+ T cells from PBMCs, taken from culture after CMV antigen stimulation. The receptor source for this set is a human donor in good health (CMV status not recorded). Some clones in this sample may be carry-over from other donors' samples.

V usage is TRBV6-5 and J usage is TRBJ1-2; D gene unclear. The ends were cut back, 5 bases at V and 5 bases at J, with 9 bases in the middle. The CDR3 extends over 12 amino acids. Germline CDR1 is MNHEY and CDR2 is SVGAGI. The CDR3 sequence is CASSNRNYGYTF. The CDR3 coding sequence is TGTGCCAGCAGTAACCGAAATTATGGCTACACCTTC.

The rearrangement joins TRBV5-5 to TRBJ1-2, with D perhaps matching TRBD1 (6 bases). The V gene's germline CDR1 is SGHKS and CDR2 YYEKEE (reference sequence). The V end was cut by 5 bases, the J end by 4 bases, with 15 bases between. The CDR3 runs to 14 residues. As DNA, the CDR3 is TGTGCCAGCAGTATACAGGGAAGTGGCTATGGCTACACCTTC. Residues: CASSIQGSGYGYTF.

This clonotype has ten or more counts. Here the CDR3 reads CASSPWGPGSSYNSPLHF. DNA for the CDR3: TGTGCCAGCAGTCCCTGGGGTCCGGGGAGCTCCTATAATTCACCCCTCCACTTT. The chain joins TRBV7-2 to TRBJ1-6; D call uncertain. The CDR3 has 18 amino acids. The ends were cut back, 6 bases at V and 0 bases at J, with 18 bases in the middle. CDR1 SGHTA and CDR2 FQGNSA come from the germline V gene.

Many counts were recorded for this clonotype. The chain couples TRBV7-9 to TRBJ1-5; D is unclear. V was cut by 2 bases and J by 0 bases, with 8 bases left in between. Germline V gene data show CDR1 as SEHNR and CDR2 as FQNEAQ (reference sequence). The CDR3 has 15 amino acids. The CDR3, as DNA: TGTGCCAGCAGCTTATCGACGGCTAGCAATCAGCCCCAGCATTTT. Its protein is CASSLSTASNQPQHF.

The rearrangement uses TRBV10-3 and TRBJ1-2; D uncertain. Trimming took off 4 bases at V and 0 bases at J, with 6 bases between the two ends. Germline values: CDR1 ENHRY, CDR2 SYGVKD. This CDR3 contains 13 residues. CDR3 amino acids: CAISARANYGYTF. CDR3 coding DNA: TGTGCCATCAGTGCTCGAGCTAACTATGGCTACACCTTC.

V and J are TRBV6-1 and TRBJ1-4, with a possible D match to TRBD1 (5 bases). The CDR3 contains 14 residues. The V and J ends lost 6 bases and 10 bases respectively, with 18 bases between them. Germline-derived CDR1 and CDR2 are MNHNS and SASEGT. The CDR3 DNA follows: TGTGCCAGCAGCCTCGGGCAGGGAGGTGGAAAACTGTTTTTT. Its translation is CASSLGQGGGKLFF.

This clonotype was counted between two and nine times. The chain is built from TRBV11-3 and TRBJ2-5; D possibly corresponds to TRBD1 (6 bases). The CDR3 is 14 amino acids. Trimming removed 5 bases from V and 3 bases from J, with 13 bases in between. Per germline, CDR1 SGHNT and CDR2 YENEEA. In DNA, the CDR3 is TGTGCCAGCAGCCTGGGACATGGGGAAGAGACCCAGTACTTC. This gives the protein CASSLGHGEETQYF.

In this sample, this clonotype turned up a few times. A read error may be the cause here, since a much bigger clone is one base away. The V call is TRBV6-5, the J call TRBJ2-1, with D uncertain. Trimming took off 2 bases at V and 3 bases at J, with 5 bases between the two ends. The CDR3 has 13 amino acids. CDR1 and CDR2 (germline): MNHEY, SVGAGI. Here the CDR3 DNA reads TGTGCCAGCAGTTACGGCAACTACAATGAGCAGTTCTTC. Translated, it gives CASSYGNYNEQFF.

With respect to this clonotype: A single base separates this from a much larger clone, so it may be a read error. This chain joins TRBV7-2 and TRBJ2-7, with TRBD2 as a possible D gene (7 bases). This CDR3 spans 13 amino acids. From germline, CDR1 is SGHTA and CDR2 FQGNSA. Trimming stripped 6 bases from V and 5 bases from J, with 14 bases between. CDR3 sequence: CASRLRGGDEQYV. The CDR3 region has the DNA TGTGCCAGCAGATTAAGGGGGGGGGACGAGCAGTACGTC.

This clonotype was counted only a few times. This chain uses TRBV19 with TRBJ1-1; D unresolved. Trimming removed 10 bases at V and 5 bases at J, with 5 bases between. CDR3 size: 9 residues. Germline V gene data show CDR1 as LNHDA and CDR2 as SQIVND (reference sequence). The CDR3 sequence: CATGTEAFF. For the CDR3, the DNA is TGTGCCACCGGTACTGAAGCTTTCTTT.

As concerns this clonotype: This could be a read error, since a much larger clone is one nucleotide away. V and J are TRBV19 and TRBJ2-1; D might be TRBD1 or TRBD2, each matching 5 bases. The CDR3 extends over 17 amino acids. Germline V CDR1 and CDR2: LNHDA, SQIVND (reference sequence). CDR3: CVSSIDFSGPPYNEQFF. DNA for the CDR3: TGTGTCAGTAGTATAGATTTTTCGGGGCCCCCATACAATGAGCAGTTCTTC.

The sample holds many counts of this clonotype. V is TRBV7-9 and J is TRBJ2-3; D uncertain. This CDR3 has 10 residues. With 5 bases removed from V and 4 bases from J, the gap between germline ends came to 1 base. CDR1 is SEHNR and CDR2 is FQNEAQ in the germline V gene (reference sequence). Here the CDR3 DNA reads TGTGCCAGCAGCCCAGATACGCAGTATTTT. Translated, it gives CASSPDTQYF.

The J gene is TRBJ2-1, the V gene TRBV2, with 13 bases lining up with TRBD2. Germline loops: CDR1 SNHLY, CDR2 FYNNEI. The CDR3 is 16 amino acids. The junction had 6 bases not matched to a gene; V was cut back by 6 bases and J by 4 bases. The CDR3 protein is CASRDPTSGGYNEQFF. For the CDR3, the DNA is TGTGCCAGCAGGGACCCGACTAGCGGGGGGTACAATGAGCAGTTCTTC.

The chain links TRBV2 to TRBJ2-1; 10 bases agree with TRBD2. Germline V gene sequence: CDR1 SNHLY, CDR2 FYNNEI. This CDR3 contains 17 residues. The V gene end was trimmed by 3 bases and the J gene end by 5 bases; junction bases not matched to a gene: 10. The CDR3 sequence is CASSDQTRLAGDNEQFF. As DNA, the CDR3 is TGTGCCAGCAGTGACCAGACACGGCTAGCGGGGGACAATGAGCAGTTCTTC.

V usage is TRBV6-5 and J usage is TRBJ2-3; D remains ambiguous. This CDR3 region has 11 residues. The germline V gene has CDR1 MNHEY and CDR2 SVGAGI. Between the trimmed V and J ends, which lost 2 bases and 6 bases, there was a span of 3 bases. Here the CDR3 DNA reads TGTGCCAGCAGTTACATGGATACGCAGTATTTT. Translation gives CASSYMDTQYF.

The genes are TRBV4-3 and TRBJ2-2; TRBD2 agrees at 13 bases. Trimming took 4 bases from V and 2 from J; bases not matched to a gene: 7. Germline V gives CDR1 LGHNA, CDR2 YSLEER. The CDR3 sequence is 18 residues long. The CDR3 nucleotides read TGCGCCAGCAGCCTCCGACTAGCGGGGGGAATTAACACCGGGGAGCTGTTTTTT. Translating gives CASSLRLAGGINTGELFF.

The gene calls are TRBV7-6 and TRBJ1-2; a possible D gene is TRBD1 (5 bases). CDR1 is SGHVS, CDR2 FNYEAQ, per germline. V shed 0 bases and J shed 4 bases, with 12 bases lying between them. This CDR3 region has 15 residues. CDR3 nucleotide sequence: TGTGCCAGCAGCTTAGCAGGGGCTCCACTCTATGGCTACACCTTC. Translated, it gives CASSLAGAPLYGYTF.

The genes are TRBV7-3 and TRBJ2-1, with TRBD2 identical over 7 bases. V lost 6 bases and J lost 9; bases outside the gene matches: 5. The germline CDR1 and CDR2 sequences are SGHTA and FQGTGA. The CDR3 has 12 amino acids. The CDR3 sequence is CASRGLEGEQFF. The DNA for the CDR3 is TGTGCCAGCAGAGGACTAGAAGGTGAGCAGTTCTTC.

The chain links TRBV6-2 or TRBV6-3 to TRBJ2-6; no reliable D call. Germline V lookup: CDR1 MNHEY, CDR2 SVGEGT. The CDR3 consists of 16 residues. V lost 6 bases and J lost 0, with 12 bases in between. In DNA, the CDR3 is TGTGCCAGCAGCCTCCGACGGTACTCTGGGGCCAACGTCCTGACTTTC. It specifies CASSLRRYSGANVLTF.

This clonotype occurred a few times. V usage is TRBV27 and J usage is TRBJ2-3; TRBD1 matches at 7 bases. Trimming removed 7 bases from V and 1 base from J; junction bases left unmatched: 11. Germline V lookup: CDR1 MNHEY, CDR2 SMNVEV (reference sequence). The CDR3 contains 16 residues. This chain's CDR3 is CASNNPTGAGTDTQYF. CDR3 in DNA: TGTGCCAGCAATAATCCTACAGGGGCTGGCACAGATACGCAGTATTTT.

This clonotype showed up just a few times. The genes are TRBV5-6 and TRBJ2-7; D is possibly TRBD1 (7 bases). CDR1 and CDR2 from the germline V gene are SGHDT and YYEEEE. V was cut by 9 bases and J by 1 base, with 14 bases left in between. This CDR3 contains 13 residues. Here the CDR3 reads CATSRGVSYEQYF. As DNA, the CDR3 is TGTGCCACCTCCAGGGGGGTTTCCTACGAGCAGTACTTC.

As for this clonotype: This sequence may be a read error, since a much larger clone differs from it by one base. The rearrangement links TRBV27 to TRBJ2-1; 7 nucleotides align to TRBD2. Germline-derived CDR1 and CDR2 are MNHEY and SMNVEV (reference sequence). The CDR3 length is 17 residues. The V and J ends lost 4 bases and 4 bases, in that order; junction bases with no gene match: 13. The CDR3 DNA reads as TGTGCCAGCAGTTCCCTCCCGATGGGAGCGGGGTACAATGAGCAGTTCTTC. Translated: CASSSLPMGAGYNEQFF.

The sample holds many counts of this clonotype. The V and J genes are TRBV7-2 and TRBJ1-4, with unresolved D. Trimming left V 3 bases short and J 3 bases short, with 14 bases between. The CDR3 loop spans 16 amino acids. Germline V gene data show CDR1 as SGHTA and CDR2 as FQGNSA. The CDR3, as DNA: TGTGCCAGCAGCTTCCGAGCCCCATCTTCTAATGAAAAACTGTTTTTT. Translating it yields CASSFRAPSSNEKLFF.

This chain links TRBV7-9 with TRBJ1-4; D gene ambiguous. Per germline, CDR1 SEHNR and CDR2 FQNEAQ (reference sequence). The CDR3 spans 11 residues. Trimming pared 11 bases from V and 3 bases from J, leaving 7 bases between. CDR3 in amino acids: CAGAANEKLFF. The CDR3 DNA sequence: TGTGCCGGCGCGGCTAATGAAAAACTGTTTTTT.

The rearrangement links TRBV9 to TRBJ1-2; 9 bases line up with TRBD1. J lost 8 bases, V lost 5 bases, and 4 bases had no gene match. The CDR3 contains 12 residues. Germline-derived CDR1 and CDR2 are SGDLS and YYNGEE. Here the CDR3 DNA reads TGTGCCAGCAGGACAGGGGGAACGGGCTACACCTTC. This encodes CASRTGGTGYTF.

This chain uses TRBV5-5 with TRBJ2-7, with D uncertain. Looked up from germline, CDR1 is SGHKS and CDR2 is YYEKEE (reference sequence). The CDR3 has 14 residues. With 0 bases removed from V and 5 bases from J, the gap between germline ends came to 12 bases. DNA for the CDR3: TGTGCCAGCAGCTTGGGGGGTGGGGTCCACGAGCAGTACGTC. This translates into CASSLGGGVHEQYV.

At least ten counts were recorded for this clonotype. This chain uses TRBV7-9 with TRBJ2-7; TRBD1 agrees at 7 bases. The V segment lost 3 bases and the J segment 5 bases; nucleotides outside the gene matches: 13. This CDR3 has 16 residues. Germline assignment: CDR1 SEHNR and CDR2 FQNEAQ (reference sequence). CDR3 in DNA: TGTGCCAGCAGCTTCGATATGGAGACAGGGTCGAACGAGCAGTACTTC. As protein: CASSFDMETGSNEQYF.

This clonotype turned up a few times. The chain carries TRBV5-4 and TRBJ1-1; perhaps TRBD1 as D (5 bases). The CDR3 is 18 amino acids. V was pared by 4 bases and J by 4 bases, with 26 bases between. The V gene's germline CDR1 is SGHNT and CDR2 YYREEE (reference sequence). As DNA, the CDR3 is TGTGCCAGCAGCATGAGGGAGGCAGTAACAGGTCTGGCCACTGAAGCTTTCTTT. Amino acids: CASSMREAVTGLATEAFF. The whole variable domain, filled in from reference TRBV5-4 and TRBJ1-1, reads ETGVTQSPTHLIKTRGQQVTLRCSSQSGHNTVSWYQQALGQGPQFIFQYYREEENGRGNFPPRFSGLQFPNYSSELNVNALELDDSALYLCASSMREAVTGLATEAFFGQGTRLTVV.

This chain links TRBV4-3 with TRBJ2-1; TRBD2 aligns across 8 bases. This CDR3 contains 18 residues. In germline, CDR1 is LGHNA, CDR2 YSLEER. V shed 4 bases, J shed 5 bases, and the junction held 16 bases outside the gene matches. The CDR3 region is CASSPTLQRGWMDNEQFF. The CDR3 coding sequence is TGCGCCAGCAGCCCCACGTTACAGCGGGGGTGGATGGACAATGAGCAGTTCTTC.